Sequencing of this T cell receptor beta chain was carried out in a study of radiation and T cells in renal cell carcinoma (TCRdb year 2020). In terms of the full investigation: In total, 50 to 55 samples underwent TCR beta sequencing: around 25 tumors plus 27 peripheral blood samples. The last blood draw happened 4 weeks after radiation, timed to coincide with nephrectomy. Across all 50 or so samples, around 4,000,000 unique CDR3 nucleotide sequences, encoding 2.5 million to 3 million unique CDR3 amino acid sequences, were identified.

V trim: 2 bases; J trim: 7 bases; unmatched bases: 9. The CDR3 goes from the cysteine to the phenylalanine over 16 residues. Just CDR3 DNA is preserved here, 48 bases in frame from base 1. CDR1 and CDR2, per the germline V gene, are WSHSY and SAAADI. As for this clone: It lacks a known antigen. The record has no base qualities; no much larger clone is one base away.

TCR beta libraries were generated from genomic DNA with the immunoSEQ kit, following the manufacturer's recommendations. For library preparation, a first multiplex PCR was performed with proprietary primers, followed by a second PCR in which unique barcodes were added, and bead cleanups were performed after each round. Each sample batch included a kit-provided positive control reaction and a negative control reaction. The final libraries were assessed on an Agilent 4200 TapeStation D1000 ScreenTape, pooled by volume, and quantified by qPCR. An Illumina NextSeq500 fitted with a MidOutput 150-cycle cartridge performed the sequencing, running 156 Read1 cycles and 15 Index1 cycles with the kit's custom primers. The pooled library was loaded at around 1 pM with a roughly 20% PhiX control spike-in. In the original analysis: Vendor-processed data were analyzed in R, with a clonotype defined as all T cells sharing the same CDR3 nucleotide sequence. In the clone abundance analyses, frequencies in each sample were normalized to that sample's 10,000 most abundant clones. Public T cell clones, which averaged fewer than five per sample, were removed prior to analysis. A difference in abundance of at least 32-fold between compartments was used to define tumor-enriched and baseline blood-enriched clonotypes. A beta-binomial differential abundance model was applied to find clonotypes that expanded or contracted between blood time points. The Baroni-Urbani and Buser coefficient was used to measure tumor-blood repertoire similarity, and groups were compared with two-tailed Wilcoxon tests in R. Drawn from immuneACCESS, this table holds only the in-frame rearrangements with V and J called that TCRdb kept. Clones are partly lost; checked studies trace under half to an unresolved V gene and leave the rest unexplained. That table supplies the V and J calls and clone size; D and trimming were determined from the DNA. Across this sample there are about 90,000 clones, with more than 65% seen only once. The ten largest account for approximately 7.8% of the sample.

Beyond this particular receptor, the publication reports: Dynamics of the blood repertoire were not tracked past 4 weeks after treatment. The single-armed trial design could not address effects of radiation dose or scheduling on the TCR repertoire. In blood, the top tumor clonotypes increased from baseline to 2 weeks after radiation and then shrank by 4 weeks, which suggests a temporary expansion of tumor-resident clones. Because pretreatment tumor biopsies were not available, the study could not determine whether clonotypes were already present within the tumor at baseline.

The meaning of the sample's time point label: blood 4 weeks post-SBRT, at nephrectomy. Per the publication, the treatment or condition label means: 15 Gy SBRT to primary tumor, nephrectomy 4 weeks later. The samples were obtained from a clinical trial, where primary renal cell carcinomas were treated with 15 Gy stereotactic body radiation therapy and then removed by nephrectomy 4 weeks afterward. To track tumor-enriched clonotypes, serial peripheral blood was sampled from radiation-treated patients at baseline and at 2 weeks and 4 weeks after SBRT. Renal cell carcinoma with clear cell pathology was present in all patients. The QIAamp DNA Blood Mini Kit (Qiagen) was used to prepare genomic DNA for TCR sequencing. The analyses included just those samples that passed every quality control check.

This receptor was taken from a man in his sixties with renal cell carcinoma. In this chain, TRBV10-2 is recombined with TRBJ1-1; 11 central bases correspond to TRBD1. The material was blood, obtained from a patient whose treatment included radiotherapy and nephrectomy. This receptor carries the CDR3 CASSEIGDRGRGEAFF. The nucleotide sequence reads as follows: TGCGCCAGCAGTGAGATCGGGGACAGGGGGAGGGGTGAAGCTTTCTTT.